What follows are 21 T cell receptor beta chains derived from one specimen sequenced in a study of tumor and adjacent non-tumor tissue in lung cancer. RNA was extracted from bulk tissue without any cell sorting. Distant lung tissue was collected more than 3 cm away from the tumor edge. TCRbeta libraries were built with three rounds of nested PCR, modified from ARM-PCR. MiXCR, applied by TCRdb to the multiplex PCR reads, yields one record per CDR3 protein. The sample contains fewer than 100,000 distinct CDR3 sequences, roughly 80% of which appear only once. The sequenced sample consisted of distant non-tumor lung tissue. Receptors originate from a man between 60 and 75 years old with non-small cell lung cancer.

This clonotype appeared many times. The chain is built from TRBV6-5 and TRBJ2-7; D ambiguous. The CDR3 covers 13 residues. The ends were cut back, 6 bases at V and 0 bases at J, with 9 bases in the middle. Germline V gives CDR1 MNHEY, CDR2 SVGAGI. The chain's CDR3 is CASSPRSSYEQYF. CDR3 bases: TGTGCCAGCAGCCCCCGATCCTCCTACGAGCAGTACTTC.

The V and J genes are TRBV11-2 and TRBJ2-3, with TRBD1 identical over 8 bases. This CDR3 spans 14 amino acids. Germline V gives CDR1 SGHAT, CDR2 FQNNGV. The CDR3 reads CTCSFLAGGVQQYF. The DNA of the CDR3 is TGTACCTGCAGCTTTCTAGCAGGGGGCGTTCAGCAGTATTTT. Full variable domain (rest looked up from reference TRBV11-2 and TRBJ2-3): EAGVAQSPRYKIIEKRQSVAFWCNPISGHATLYWYQQILGQGPKLLIQFQNNGVVDDSQLPKDRFSAERLKGVDSTLKIQPAKLEDSAVYLCTCSFLAGGVQQYFGPGTRLTVL.

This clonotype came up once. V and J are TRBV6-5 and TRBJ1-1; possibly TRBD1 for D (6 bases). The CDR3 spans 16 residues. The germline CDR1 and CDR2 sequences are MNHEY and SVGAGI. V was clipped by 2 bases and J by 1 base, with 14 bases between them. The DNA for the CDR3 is TGTGCCAGCAGTTACAGTGGAACAGGGCGGAACACTGAAGCTTTCTTT. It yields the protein CASSYSGTGRNTEAFF.

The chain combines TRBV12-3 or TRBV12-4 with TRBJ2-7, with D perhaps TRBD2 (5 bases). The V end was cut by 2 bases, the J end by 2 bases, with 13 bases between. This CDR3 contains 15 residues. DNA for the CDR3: TGTGCCAGCAGTTTAACCGGCGAGAGGGCCTACGAGCAGTACTTC. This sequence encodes CASSLTGERAYEQYF.

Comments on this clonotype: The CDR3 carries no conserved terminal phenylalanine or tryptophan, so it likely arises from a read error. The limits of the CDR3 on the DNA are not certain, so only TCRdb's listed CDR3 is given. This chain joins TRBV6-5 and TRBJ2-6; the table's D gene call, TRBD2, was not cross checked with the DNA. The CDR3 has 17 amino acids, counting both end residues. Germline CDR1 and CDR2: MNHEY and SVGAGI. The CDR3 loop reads CASSLAGASSGANVLII.

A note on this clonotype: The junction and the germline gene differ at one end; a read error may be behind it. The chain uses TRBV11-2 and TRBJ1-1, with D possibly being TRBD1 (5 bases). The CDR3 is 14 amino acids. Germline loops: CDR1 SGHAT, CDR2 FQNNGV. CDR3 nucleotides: TGTCCCAGCAGCTTAGGAGGGGCTCGAACCGAAGCTTTCTTC. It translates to CPSSLGGARTEAFF.

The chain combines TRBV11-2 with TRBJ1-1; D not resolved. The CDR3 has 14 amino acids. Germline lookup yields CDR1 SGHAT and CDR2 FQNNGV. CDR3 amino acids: CVGILVGSGTEAFF. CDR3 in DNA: TGTGTCGGCATCTTAGTCGGGAGTGGCACTGAAGCTTTCTTT.

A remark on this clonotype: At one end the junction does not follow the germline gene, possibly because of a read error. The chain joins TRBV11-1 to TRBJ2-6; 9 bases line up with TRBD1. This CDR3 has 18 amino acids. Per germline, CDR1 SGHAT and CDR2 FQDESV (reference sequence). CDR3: CASSQRGQGYSGANALTF. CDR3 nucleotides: TGTGCTAGCAGCCAGAGGGGACAGGGCTACTCTGGGGCCAACGCCCTGACTTTC.

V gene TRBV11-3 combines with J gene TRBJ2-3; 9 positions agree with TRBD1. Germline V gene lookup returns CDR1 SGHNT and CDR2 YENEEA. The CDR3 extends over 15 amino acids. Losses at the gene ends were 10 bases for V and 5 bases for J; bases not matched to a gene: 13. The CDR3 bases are TGTGCCAACAGTTTAGATAAGGGACAGGGAGATACGCAGTATTTT. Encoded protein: CANSLDKGQGDTQYF.

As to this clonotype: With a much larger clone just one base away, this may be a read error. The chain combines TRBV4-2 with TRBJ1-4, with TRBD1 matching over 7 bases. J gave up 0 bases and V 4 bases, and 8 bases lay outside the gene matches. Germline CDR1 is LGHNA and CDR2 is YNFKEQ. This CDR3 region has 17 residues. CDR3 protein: CASSLDMQGATNEKLFF. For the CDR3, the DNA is TGTGCCAGCAGCCTGGACATGCAGGGGGCAACTAATGAAAAACTGTTTTTT.

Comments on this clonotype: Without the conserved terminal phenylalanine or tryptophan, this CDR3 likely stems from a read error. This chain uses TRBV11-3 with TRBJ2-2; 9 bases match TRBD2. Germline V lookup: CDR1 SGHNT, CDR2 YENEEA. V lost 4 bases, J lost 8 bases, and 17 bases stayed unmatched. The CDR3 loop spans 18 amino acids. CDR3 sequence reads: CASSSRGAGGYGAGELFI. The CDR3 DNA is TGTGCCAGCAGCTCCCGGGGAGCGGGAGGATACGGAGCTGGGGAGCTGTTTATT.

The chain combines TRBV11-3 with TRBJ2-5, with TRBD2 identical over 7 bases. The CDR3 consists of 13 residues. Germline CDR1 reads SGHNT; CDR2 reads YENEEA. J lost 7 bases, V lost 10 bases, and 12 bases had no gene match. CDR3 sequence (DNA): TGTGCCATCGATGGACTAGGTGGGGGGACCCAGTACTTC. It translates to CAIDGLGGGTQYF. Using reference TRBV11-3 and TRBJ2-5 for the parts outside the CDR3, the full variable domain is EAGVVQSPRYKIIEKKQPVAFWCNPISGHNTLYWYLQNLGQGPELLIRYENEEAVDDSQLPKDRFSAERLKGVDSTLKIQPAELGDSAVYLCAIDGLGGGTQYFGPGTRLLVL.

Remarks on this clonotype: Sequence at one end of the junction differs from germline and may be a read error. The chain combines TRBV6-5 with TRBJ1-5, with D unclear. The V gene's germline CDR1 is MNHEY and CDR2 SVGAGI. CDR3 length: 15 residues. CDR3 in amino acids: CASSYIQRSNHPQHF. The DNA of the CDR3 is TGTGCCAGCAGTTACATACAGAGAAGCAATCATCCCCAGCATTTT.

The CDR3 reads CASGFVNTQYF. CDR3 in DNA: TGTGCCAGCGGGTTCGTAAATACGCAGTATTTT. The chain is built from TRBV7-9 and TRBJ2-3; D is unresolved. The germline V and J ends were trimmed by 8 bases and 7 bases, with 10 bases remaining between them. Germline CDR1 SEHNR, CDR2 FQNEAQ (reference sequence). This CDR3 region has 11 residues.

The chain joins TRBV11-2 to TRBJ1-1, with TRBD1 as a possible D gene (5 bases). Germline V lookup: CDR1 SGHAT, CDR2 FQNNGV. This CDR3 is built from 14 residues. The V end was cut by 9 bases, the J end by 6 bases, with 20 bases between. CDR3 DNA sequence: TGTGCCAGTAGATTAGTAGGGAGGGGCTCTGAAGCTTTCTTT. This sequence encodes CASRLVGRGSEAFF.

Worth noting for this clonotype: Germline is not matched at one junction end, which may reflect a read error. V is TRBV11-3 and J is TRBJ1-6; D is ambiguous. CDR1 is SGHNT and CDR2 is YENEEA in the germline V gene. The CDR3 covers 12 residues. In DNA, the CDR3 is TGTGCCAGCAGAGTCGGTTATCCACCCCTACACTTT. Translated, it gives CASRVGYPPLHF.

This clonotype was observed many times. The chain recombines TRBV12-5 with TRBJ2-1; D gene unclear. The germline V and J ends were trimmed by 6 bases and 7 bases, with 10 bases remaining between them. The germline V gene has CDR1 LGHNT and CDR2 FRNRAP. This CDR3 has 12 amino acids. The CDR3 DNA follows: TGTGCTAGTGGCCACCGGAGAAATGAGCAGTTCTTC. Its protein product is CASGHRRNEQFF.

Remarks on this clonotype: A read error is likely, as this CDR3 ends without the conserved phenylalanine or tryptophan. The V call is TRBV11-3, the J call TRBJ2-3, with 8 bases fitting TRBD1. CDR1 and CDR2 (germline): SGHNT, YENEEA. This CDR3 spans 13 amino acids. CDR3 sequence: CASSYQGADRQYL. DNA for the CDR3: TGTGCCAGCAGCTATCAGGGGGCAGATAGGCAGTATTTG.

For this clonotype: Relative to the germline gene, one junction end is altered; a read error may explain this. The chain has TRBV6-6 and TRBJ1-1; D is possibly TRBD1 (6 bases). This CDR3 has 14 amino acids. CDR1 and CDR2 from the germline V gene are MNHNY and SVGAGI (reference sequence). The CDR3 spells CDSSRQVVNTEASF. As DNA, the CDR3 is TGTGACAGCAGCCGACAGGTTGTGAACACTGAAGCTTCCTTT.

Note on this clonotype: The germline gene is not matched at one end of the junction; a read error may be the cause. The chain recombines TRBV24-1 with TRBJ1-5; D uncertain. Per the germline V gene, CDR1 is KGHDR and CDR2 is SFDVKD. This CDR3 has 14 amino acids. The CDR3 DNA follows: TGTGTCACCAGTGAAGGTTCTAGCAATCAGACCCAGCATTTT. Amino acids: CVTSEGSSNQTQHF.

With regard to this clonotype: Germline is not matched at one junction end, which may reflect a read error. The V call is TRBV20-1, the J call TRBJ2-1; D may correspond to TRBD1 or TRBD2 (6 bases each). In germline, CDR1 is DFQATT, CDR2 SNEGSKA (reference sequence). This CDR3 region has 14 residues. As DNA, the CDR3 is TGCAGTGCTAGCGGGCTAGTGGGGGGCAATGGGCAGTTCTTC. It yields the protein CSASGLVGGNGQFF.